This T cell receptor (beta chain) originates from a study of blood T cell repertoires in COVID-19. Looking at the study overall: Some COVID-19 samples were acute and others convalescent; all came from the United States, Italy and Spain.

V shed 5 bases and J shed 4 bases, with 14 bases lying between them. The CDR3 is 14 residues long. Germline CDR1 is SEHNR and CDR2 is FQNEAQ (reference sequence). This clone was picked up one time. The data were produced by immunoSEQ multiplex PCR, yet TCRdb's version contains in-frame clones alone and is incomplete. The table lists about 45,000 clones, 60% to 80% of them singletons. The V call is TRBV7-9, the J call TRBJ1-1, with D unresolved. This clonotype was sampled from a woman aged 65 to 85 with acute or convalescent COVID-19. Sequencing used peripheral blood. The CDR3 loop is CASSPPFAGTEAFF. In DNA, the CDR3 is TGTGCCAGCAGCCCTCCCTTTGCGGGCACTGAAGCTTTCTTT.